These 8 T cell receptor beta chains share one sample of origin, sequenced in a study of T cell changes during pregnancy in multiple sclerosis. Sequencing was performed with immunoSEQ multiplex PCR; in TCRdb, only in-frame clones are kept and a portion is missing. The table has 30,000 to 45,000 clones, 70% to 90% seen once. Source: CD4+ T cells from peripheral blood mononuclear cells, taken in the first trimester of pregnancy. The origin of the receptors is a female donor with multiple sclerosis, enrolled in a pregnancy study.

This clone was seen a single time. The chain is built from TRBV10-3 and TRBJ2-7; D is unclear. This CDR3 comprises 14 residues. CDR1 and CDR2 from the germline V gene are ENHRY and SYGVKD. V was clipped by 0 bases and J by 1 base, with 7 bases between them. CDR3 bases: TGTGCCATCAGTGAGTCTGGCCTTTCCTACGAGCAGTACTTC. It encodes CAISESGLSYEQYF.

V usage is TRBV9 and J usage is TRBJ2-1; D is ambiguous. V was shortened by 4 bases and J by 3 bases, with 2 bases between the two germline ends. The CDR3 is 11 amino acids. Germline-derived CDR1 and CDR2 are SGDLS and YYNGEE. DNA for the CDR3: TGTGCCAGCAGCCGCTACAATGAGCAGTTCTTC. Translated: CASSRYNEQFF.

The rearrangement uses TRBV7-3 and TRBJ1-2; a weak D match, TRBD1 (6 bases). The germline CDR1 and CDR2 sequences are SGHTA and FQGTGA. V was clipped by 6 bases and J by 3 bases, with 14 bases between them. This CDR3 has 14 amino acids. CDR3 sequence reads: CASSSGVSHYGYTF. CDR3 sequence (DNA): TGTGCCAGCAGTTCAGGGGTCTCCCACTATGGCTACACCTTC.

The chain links TRBV30 to TRBJ1-3; 7 bases match TRBD1. The trim removed 3 bases at V and 2 bases at J, leaving 4 bases unmatched. The CDR3 consists of 14 residues. The germline gives CDR1 GTSNPN, CDR2 SVGIG (reference sequence). For the CDR3, the DNA is TGTGCCTGGAGCCAAACAGGGGCTGGAAACACCATATATTTT. Translation gives CAWSQTGAGNTIYF. Full variable domain (remainder filled in from reference TRBV30 and TRBJ1-3): SQTIHQWPATLVQPVGSPLSLECTVEGTSNPNLYWYRQAAGRGLQLLFYSVGIGQISSEVPQNLSASRPQDRQFILSSKKLLLSDSGFYLCAWSQTGAGNTIYFGEGSWLTVV.

The chain carries TRBV5-1 and TRBJ2-1; TRBD1 matches at 7 bases. Germline CDR1 is SGHRS and CDR2 is YFSETQ. The CDR3 runs 14 residues. J gave up 8 bases and V 2 bases, and 7 bases lay outside the gene matches. The CDR3 here is CASSFLGQVDEQFF. Written as DNA, the CDR3 is TGCGCCAGCAGCTTCCTCGGACAGGTCGATGAGCAGTTCTTC.

The chain employs TRBV7-9 and TRBJ2-5, with TRBD2 matching 12 bases. This CDR3 region has 16 residues. Germline CDR1 SEHNR, CDR2 FQNEAQ (reference sequence). After removal of 0 bases from V and 2 bases from J, the junction contained 1 base not matched to a gene. CDR3 amino acids: CASSLALAGGQETQYF. For the CDR3, the DNA is TGTGCCAGCAGCTTAGCTCTAGCGGGAGGGCAAGAGACCCAGTACTTC. The entire variable domain, with the rest obtained from reference TRBV7-9 and TRBJ2-5, is as follows: DTGVSQNPRHKITKRGQNVTFRCDPISEHNRLYWYRQTLGQGPEFLTYFQNEAQLEKSRLLSDRFSAERPKGSFSTLEIQRTEQGDSAMYLCASSLALAGGQETQYFGPGTRLLVL.

This chain joins TRBV19 and TRBJ1-5; D perhaps matches TRBD1 (6 bases). The CDR3 extends over 15 amino acids. Deletions cut 6 bases from V and 4 bases from J, with 16 bases between. Germline V lookup: CDR1 LNHDA, CDR2 SQIVND (reference sequence). The CDR3 protein is CASSPESRGNQPQHF. The CDR3 DNA follows: TGTGCCAGTAGCCCTGAATCGAGGGGGAATCAGCCCCAGCATTTT.

The chain couples TRBV19 to TRBJ2-7; possibly TRBD2 for D (6 bases). The CDR3 consists of 15 residues. V lost 4 bases and J 6 bases, leaving 19 bases between the germline ends. Germline-derived CDR1 and CDR2 are LNHDA and SQIVND (reference sequence). CDR3 loop: CASSTCQDYVCEQYF. In nucleotides, the CDR3 is TGTGCCAGTAGTACCTGCCAGGACTACGTATGCGAGCAGTACTTC.